The 8 T cell receptor beta chains below come from one sample, sequenced in a study of T cell responses to AZD1222 COVID-19 vaccine. Libraries were prepared by immunoSEQ multiplex PCR; TCRdb keeps only in-frame clonotypes and omits some of them. The sample holds tens of thousands of clones, more than 70% seen once. The sample here was peripheral blood, taken on day 0 of AZD1222 vaccination. The receptors derive from an adult in good health.

The V call is TRBV6-5, the J call TRBJ2-2; the match to TRBD2 covers 8 bases. Germline-derived CDR1 and CDR2 are MNHEY and SVGAGI. The ends lost 5 bases at V and 6 bases at J; junction bases unmatched: 8. There are 15 residues in the CDR3. CDR3 in amino acids: CASSQDSGRAGELFF. The DNA for the CDR3 is TGTGCCAGCAGTCAGGACAGCGGGAGAGCCGGGGAGCTGTTTTTT.

The chain has TRBV7-9 and TRBJ2-1, with D possibly matching TRBD2 (6 bases). The germline CDR1 and CDR2 sequences are SEHNR and FQNEAQ (reference sequence). The CDR3 is 14 amino acids. Trimming removed 4 bases at V and 13 bases at J, with 20 bases between. The CDR3, as DNA: TGTGCCAGCAGCTCCAATCTCCGGGACTCCCGACAGTTCTTC. Protein: CASSSNLRDSRQFF.

This clone occurred a few times. This chain connects TRBV29-1 to TRBJ2-7; 16 nucleotides match TRBD2. J was trimmed by 5 bases and V by 6 bases; bases with no gene match: 13. CDR3 length: 17 residues. Germline CDR1 is SQVTM and CDR2 is ANQGSEA. The CDR3 bases are TGCAGCGTCGCCGACGGGACTAGCGGGAGGGCCCGAGACGAGCAGTACTTC. Protein product: CSVADGTSGRARDEQYF.

The chain has TRBV6-2 or TRBV6-3 and TRBJ2-7; D may be TRBD2 (5 bases). Trimming took 6 bases from V and 1 from J, leaving 19 bases between them. This CDR3 contains 16 residues. Germline CDR1 is MNHEY and CDR2 is SVGEGT. CDR3 sequence reads: CASSPPDQPGSYEQYF. In nucleotides, the CDR3 is TGTGCCAGCAGCCCGCCGGACCAACCGGGGTCCTACGAGCAGTACTTC.

The genes are TRBV7-9 and TRBJ1-6; D might be TRBD1 (6 bases). Germline CDR1 and CDR2: SEHNR and FQNEAQ (reference sequence). V gave up 0 bases and J gave up 10 bases, with 16 bases separating them. The CDR3 contains 16 residues. The CDR3 coding sequence is TGTGCCAGCAGCTTAGCTTACGACAGGCATGTGTCACCCCTCCACTTT. This codes for CASSLAYDRHVSPLHF.

The chain combines TRBV6-5 with TRBJ1-6, with 10 bases aligning to TRBD1. Germline V lookup: CDR1 MNHEY, CDR2 SVGAGI. With 6 bases clipped from V and 10 bases from J, the junction kept 3 bases outside the gene matches. The CDR3 has 13 amino acids. CDR3 in amino acids: CASRGQGRSPLHF. In DNA form, the CDR3 reads TGTGCCAGCAGGGGACAGGGGAGGTCACCCCTCCACTTT.

V and J are TRBV5-6 and TRBJ2-1, with D uncertain. CDR1 is SGHDT, CDR2 YYEEEE, per germline. CDR3 size: 14 residues. With 6 bases removed from V and 5 bases from J, the gap between germline ends came to 15 bases. CDR3 nucleotides: TGTGCCAGCACCTTACGCCCTGACAACAATGAGCAGTTCTTC. It translates to CASTLRPDNNEQFF. Filled out from reference TRBV5-6 and TRBJ2-1, the complete variable domain reads DAGVTQSPTHLIKTRGQQVTLRCSPKSGHDTVSWYQQALGQGPQFIFQYYEEEERQRGNFPDRFSGHQFPNYSSELNVNALLLGDSALYLCASTLRPDNNEQFFGPGTRLTVL.

The V and J genes are TRBV30 and TRBJ2-5; tentative D call: TRBD1 (6 bases). Germline lookup yields CDR1 GTSNPN and CDR2 SVGIG (reference sequence). The CDR3 loop spans 13 amino acids. With 5 bases removed from V and 2 bases from J, the gap between germline ends came to 12 bases. CDR3 DNA: TGTGCCTGGCACAGGGAACGTCAAGAGACCCAGTACTTC. It translates to CAWHRERQETQYF.